This TCR beta chain originates from a study of T cell repertoires in cytomegalovirus infection. Study-level results: In two of eight donors, the top clonotype was HLA-C-restricted CMV-specific.

TCRdb itself ran the reads through MiXCR, one entry per CDR3 protein. The repertoire consists of 200,000 to 300,000 distinct CDR3 sequences, with roughly an eighth occurring once and the leading ten covering 8.8%. For this clonotype: Its antigen is undetermined.

The CDR3 has 12 residues. Per the germline V gene, CDR1 is SQVTM and CDR2 is ANQGSEA. J was trimmed by 2 bases and V by 7 bases; bases with no gene match: 4. This chain uses TRBV29-1 with TRBJ1-1; 7 positions match TRBD1. The TCR sequence derives from a human donor in good health (CMV status not recorded). Some clones in this sample may be carry-over from other donors' samples. Sequencing input: PBMCs. This chain's CDR3 is CSAWTGNTEAFF. CDR3 nucleotides: TGCAGCGCGTGGACAGGCAACACTGAAGCTTTCTTT.